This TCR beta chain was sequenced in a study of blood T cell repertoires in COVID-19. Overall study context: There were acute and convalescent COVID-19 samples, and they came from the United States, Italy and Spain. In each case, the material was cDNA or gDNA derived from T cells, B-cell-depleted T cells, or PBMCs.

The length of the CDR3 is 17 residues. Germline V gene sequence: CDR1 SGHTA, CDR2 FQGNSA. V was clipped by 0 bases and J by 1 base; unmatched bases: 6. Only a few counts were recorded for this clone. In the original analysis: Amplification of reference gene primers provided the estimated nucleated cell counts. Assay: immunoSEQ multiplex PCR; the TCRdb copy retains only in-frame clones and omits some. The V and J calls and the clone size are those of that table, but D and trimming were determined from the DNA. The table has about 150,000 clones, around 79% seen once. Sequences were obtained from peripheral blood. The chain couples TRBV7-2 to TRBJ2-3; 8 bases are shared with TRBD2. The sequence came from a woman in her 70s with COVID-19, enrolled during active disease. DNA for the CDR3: TGTGCCAGCAGCTTAGCTGCCCGGGGGGGCGGCACAGATACGCAGTATTTT. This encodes CASSLAARGGGTDTQYF.